This is a list of T cell receptor beta chains from one sample in a study of CD8 T cells in ankylosing spondylitis. MiXCR, run by TCRdb on the 5' RACE reads, gives a single entry per CDR3 protein. The sample lists roughly 91,000 distinct CDR3 sequences, about 8.3% seen once, with approximately 9.7% in the top ten. Sequenced input: blood, either unsorted or a sorted T cell fraction (not recorded which). These receptors were obtained from a male donor with ankylosing spondylitis or in good health (not recorded which). Both conserved end residues are part of each CDR3. A D gene is named only where the DNA matches it firmly.

NA | TRBJ2-7 | TRBV5-4 | 14 | CASSLRAGMVEQYF
NA | TRBJ2-3 | TRBV9 | 14 | CASRRDISTDTQYF
NA | TRBJ2-5 | TRBV3-1 | 12 | CVSRQSQETQYF
NA | TRBJ2-1 | TRBV12-3/TRBV12-4 | 15 | CASSSVSSRYNEQFF
TRBD1 | TRBJ2-7 | TRBV2 | 13 | CASKWGQSYEQYF
TRBD2 | TRBJ2-1 | TRBV7-9 | 16 | CASSYRSGSLGNEQFF
TRBD2 | TRBJ2-6 | TRBV4-3 | 18 | CASSQGPAGATGANVLTF
TRBD1 | TRBJ1-5 | TRBV10-3 | 14 | CATRGGAGGEPQHF
TRBD2 | TRBJ2-4 | TRBV20-1 | 16 | CSARAPWGGDKNIQYF
TRBD1 | TRBJ1-1 | TRBV12-3/TRBV12-4 | 15 | CASSSGQGLNTEAFF
NA | TRBJ1-2 | TRBV5-5 | 15 | CASSQGPKVDYGYTF
NA | TRBJ2-2 | TRBV12-3/TRBV12-4 | 16 | CASSPGSITNTGELFF
NA | TRBJ2-2 | TRBV7-2 | 16 | CASSLGRGSTTGELFF
TRBD2 | TRBJ2-3 | TRBV20-1 | 15 | CSASLAGVGTDTQYF
TRBD1 | TRBJ1-5 | TRBV5-1 | 15 | CASSLNSGGLEPQHF
NA | TRBJ1-1 | TRBV5-1 | 14 | CASSSDFPGTEAFF
NA | TRBJ2-2 | TRBV10-3 | 17 | CAISLINSPPGSGELFF
TRBD2 | TRBJ2-1 | TRBV6-2/TRBV6-3 | 14 | CASQSGISYNEQFF
NA | TRBJ2-1 | TRBV6-2/TRBV6-3 | 16 | CASSYLRVAPFYEQFF
NA | TRBJ2-1 | TRBV5-1 | 11 | CASIWGNEQFF
NA | TRBJ2-3 | TRBV4-2 | 15 | CASSPGEARSDTQYF
NA | TRBJ1-5 | TRBV7-8 | 15 | CASSQNGQINQPQHF
NA | TRBJ2-3 | TRBV29-1 | 13 | CSVRQRFTDTQYF
NA | TRBJ2-6 | TRBV6-5 | 17 | CASSYRGPNSGANVLTF
NA | TRBJ2-3 | TRBV29-1 | 13 | CSGRGQWTDTQYF
TRBD1 | TRBJ2-5 | TRBV18 | 13 | CASSRDRQETQYF
TRBD1 | TRBJ2-1 | TRBV5-1 | 14 | CASSSDRDRGEQFF
TRBD1 | TRBJ1-1 | TRBV19 | 15 | CASSIVEGAGTEAFF
TRBD2 | TRBJ2-1 | TRBV12-3/TRBV12-4 | 14 | CASSSLAGGVEQFF
TRBD1 | TRBJ1-5 | TRBV19 | 15 | CASSILGQGAQPQHF
NA | TRBJ2-1 | TRBV11-3 | 16 | CASSPQTAYSYNEQFF
NA | TRBJ2-1 | TRBV9 | 15 | CASSVVAEANNEQFF
TRBD2 | TRBJ2-2 | TRBV7-7 | 16 | CASSPNAGGLTGELFF
NA | TRBJ2-7 | TRBV30 | 13 | CAWSVGFTYEQYF
NA | TRBJ2-1 | TRBV29-1 | 17 | CSVGGLDSPVTYNEQFF
TRBD2 | TRBJ2-1 | TRBV4-1 | 16 | CASSHGRTTLYNEQFF
NA | TRBJ2-7 | TRBV19 | 13 | CASRGGNENEQYF
TRBD1 | TRBJ2-2 | TRBV7-8 | 16 | CASSFPGQGSPGELFF
NA | TRBJ2-3 | TRBV4-3 | 14 | CASSQEGSGSPQYF
NA | TRBJ2-6 | TRBV12-3/TRBV12-4 | 15 | CASSKGGYGANVLTF
TRBD2 | TRBJ2-5 | TRBV10-3 | 16 | CAISEWASGYQETQYF
TRBD2 | TRBJ2-2 | TRBV9 | 16 | CASSVNLAGNTGELFF
TRBD2 | TRBJ2-2 | TRBV10-3 | 15 | CAISESPGGTGELFF
TRBD1 | TRBJ2-1 | TRBV7-2 | 15 | CASSLIQGVHNEQFF
NA | TRBJ2-2 | TRBV6-2/TRBV6-3 | 14 | CASNLGPNTGELFF
NA | TRBJ2-1 | TRBV7-2 | 12 | CASSLGTTSPFF
NA | TRBJ2-1 | TRBV28 | 15 | CASSFPLTGNNEQFF
NA | TRBJ1-2 | TRBV5-1 | 14 | CASSLAQISEGYTF
TRBD1 | TRBJ1-5 | TRBV5-1 | 16 | CASSLSPGQGEQPQHF
NA | TRBJ1-4 | TRBV29-1 | 14 | CSVAHGAANEKLFF
NA | TRBJ2-1 | TRBV21-1 | 18 | CASSRSGTSGNLNNEQFF
TRBD1 | TRBJ2-1 | TRBV6-2/TRBV6-3 | 15 | CASSYREQGGGEQFF
NA | TRBJ2-5 | TRBV20-1 | 13 | CSATRPGIGAQYF
NA | TRBJ2-1 | TRBV28 | 13 | CASSFTRPGVWFF
TRBD1 | TRBJ1-1 | TRBV20-1 | 14 | CSAPRQGFSTEAFF
NA | TRBJ2-1 | TRBV5-1 | 14 | CASSSWTSYNEQFF
NA | TRBJ2-1 | TRBV7-8 | 17 | CASSLRMAASSYNEQFF
NA | TRBJ2-4 | TRBV15 | 12 | CATSSGVDIQYF
NA | TRBJ2-7 | TRBV5-1 | 15 | CASSTQAPETYEQYF